This T cell receptor beta chain derives from a study of blood T cells in healthy people across ages. Whole-study results and caveats: Leaving the PBMCs unsorted stopped any conclusive comparison of naive versus antigen-experienced cells.

The second PCR ran about 6 to 11 cycles with a sample-barcoded 5' primer and J-beta primers. CDR3-containing paired-end reads numbering at least 2.5 million came from each sample. Each CDR3 protein gets one entry after TCRdb re-called the 5' RACE reads with MiXCR. The sample lists over 450,000 distinct CDR3 sequences, around 24% seen once, with roughly 9% in the top ten. V was trimmed by 5 bases and J by 9 bases, leaving 1 base between them. The germline V gene encodes CDR1 SGHTA and CDR2 FQGNSA. The CDR3 covers 8 residues. On this clonotype itself: Its antigen is currently unknown.

This sample was shared with a second study, whose subject was T cells of mothers and their children. As that study records: There was no detection of any persistent microchimeric T cell clones.

The specimen sequenced was blood. This chain joins TRBV7-2 and TRBJ2-5; no reliable D call. The TCR was taken from a boy younger than 18 in good health. The CDR3 nucleotides read TGTGCCAGCAGCCCCCAGTACTTC. Translated: CASSPQYF.